A single sample is the source of the 31 T cell receptor beta chains below, sequenced in a study of CD8+ T cells in alopecia areata. RNA was isolated and reverse transcribed to cDNA, the sequencing template. Measured with immunoSEQ multiplex PCR; TCRdb has only the in-frame clones, and not every one. The sample gives approximately 280,000 clones, 55% to 70% of which show up once; 1.8% is in the top ten. The treatment is: oral pan-JAK inhibitor, 5-10 mg twice daily. Sample: CD4+ T cells sorted from blood, taken at week 24, from a patient treated with tofacitinib. Every receptor here comes from a human donor with alopecia areata.

This rearrangement joins TRBV2 to TRBJ2-4; the D is unclear. Trimming took off 6 bases at V and 0 bases at J, with 9 bases between the two ends. This CDR3 spans 14 amino acids. Germline V gene lookup returns CDR1 SNHLY and CDR2 FYNNEI. The CDR3 bases are TGTGCCAGCAGAAATTTAGAAGCCAAAAACATTCAGTACTTC. Amino acid sequence: CASRNLEAKNIQYF.

The table lists this clone with a few counts. J is TRBJ1-1 and V is TRBV29-1; no definite D call. This CDR3 has 12 amino acids. Germline-derived CDR1 and CDR2 are SQVTM and ANQGSEA. Trimming took off 2 bases at V and 7 bases at J, with 11 bases between the two ends. CDR3 amino acids: CSVELPGFEAFF. The CDR3 DNA reads TGCAGCGTTGAACTCCCGGGGTTTGAAGCTTTCTTT. Full variable domain (remainder filled in from reference TRBV29-1 and TRBJ1-1): SAVISQKPSRDICQRGTSLTIQCQVDSQVTMMFWYRQQPGQSLTLIATANQGSEATYESGFVIDKFPISRPNLTFSTLTVSNMSPEDSSIYLCSVELPGFEAFFGQGTRLTVV.

V is TRBV29-1 and J is TRBJ1-2, with D possibly being TRBD1 (5 bases). Trimming cost V 5 bases and J 7 bases, with 17 bases left between them. Germline loops: CDR1 SQVTM, CDR2 ANQGSEA. The CDR3 extends over 13 amino acids. The CDR3 here is CSVRMGREGGYTF. The CDR3 region has the DNA TGCAGCGTTCGAATGGGGCGGGAAGGTGGCTACACCTTC. Drawing the rest from reference TRBV29-1 and TRBJ1-2, the complete variable domain is SAVISQKPSRDICQRGTSLTIQCQVDSQVTMMFWYRQQPGQSLTLIATANQGSEATYESGFVIDKFPISRPNLTFSTLTVSNMSPEDSSIYLCSVRMGREGGYTFGSGTRLTVV.

This clone came up a few times. This chain connects TRBV5-4 to TRBJ1-3; 7 bases line up with TRBD1. The CDR3 extends over 15 amino acids. Germline lookup yields CDR1 SGHNT and CDR2 YYREEE (reference sequence). The ends lost 2 bases at V and 0 bases at J; junction bases unmatched: 2. CDR3 protein: CASSFGQASGNTIYF. CDR3 nucleotide sequence: TGTGCCAGCAGCTTCGGACAGGCCTCTGGAAACACCATATATTTT.

CDR3 nucleotides: TGCGCCAGCAGCTTGAAGGGAAGGGGGGACTCTGATCTTGAAGCTTTCTTT. It yields the protein CASSLKGRGDSDLEAFF. This sequence joins TRBV5-1 and TRBJ1-1, with a weak D call TRBD1 (6 bases). The CDR3 is 17 residues long. V lost 1 base to trimming and J lost 7 bases, with 23 bases between them. CDR1 is SGHRS, CDR2 YFSETQ, per germline. Based on the CDR3 plus reference TRBV5-1 and TRBJ1-1, the full variable domain is KAGVTQTPRYLIKTRGQQVTLSCSPISGHRSVSWYQQTPGQGLQFLFEYFSETQRNKGNFPGRFSGRQFSNSRSEMNVSTLELGDSALYLCASSLKGRGDSDLEAFFGQGTRLTVV.

The genes are TRBV9 and TRBJ2-1, with D perhaps TRBD1 (6 bases). V lost 0 bases and J 0 bases, leaving 16 bases between the germline ends. The CDR3 has 18 amino acids. Per the germline V gene, CDR1 is SGDLS and CDR2 is YYNGEE. CDR3 sequence: CASSVVPSTGSSYNEQFF. The CDR3 DNA sequence: TGTGCCAGCAGCGTAGTACCCAGTACAGGGAGCTCCTACAATGAGCAGTTCTTC.

J is TRBJ1-2 and V is TRBV2, with no clear D. The CDR3 loop spans 14 amino acids. Deletions cut 3 bases from V and 8 bases from J, with 16 bases between. Germline V gene lookup returns CDR1 SNHLY and CDR2 FYNNEI. CDR3 in DNA: TGTGCCAGCAGTGACGCCGTTGACCTTTGGGGCTACACCTTC. Its translation: CASSDAVDLWGYTF.

The V and J genes are TRBV5-1 and TRBJ2-3; D not certain. V shed 4 bases and J shed 6 bases, with 12 bases lying between them. The CDR3 covers 13 residues. Germline lookup yields CDR1 SGHRS and CDR2 YFSETQ. The CDR3 is CASSAWLVDTQYF. The CDR3 nucleotides read TGCGCCAGCAGCGCGTGGCTGGTGGATACGCAGTATTTT.

The CDR3 nucleotides read TGCAGCGTTGAAGGGACCGCGAGGAGTGGCAATGAGCAGTTCTTC. Its translation: CSVEGTARSGNEQFF. V and J are TRBV29-1 and TRBJ2-1; no clear D. Germline CDR1 SQVTM, CDR2 ANQGSEA. The CDR3 runs 15 residues. The germline V and J ends were trimmed by 1 base and 6 bases, with 16 bases remaining between them.

For this clone: The limits of the CDR3 on the DNA are not certain, so only TCRdb's listed CDR3 is given. V and J are TRBV7-2 and TRBJ2-2. Germline-derived CDR1 and CDR2 are SGHTA and FQGNSA. Counting both end residues, the CDR3 totals 16 amino acids. CDR3 region: CASSFLSGPNTGELFF.

This clone has ten or more counts. The gene calls are TRBV28 and TRBJ2-3; the match to TRBD1 covers 8 bases. CDR3 length: 14 residues. Germline V gene lookup returns CDR1 MDHEN and CDR2 SYDVKM. Unmatched junction bases numbered 6, after V lost 5 bases and J lost 5 bases. This chain's CDR3 is CASSPGTGKDTQYF. The DNA for the CDR3 is TGTGCCAGCAGTCCCGGGACAGGAAAAGATACGCAGTATTTT.

The chain is built from TRBV29-1 and TRBJ2-7; D perhaps matches TRBD1 (6 bases). Germline loops: CDR1 SQVTM, CDR2 ANQGSEA. The CDR3 has 13 residues. Deletions cut 2 bases from V and 8 bases from J, with 16 bases between. The CDR3 spells CSVEPDTGLQQYF. The CDR3 region has the DNA TGCAGCGTTGAACCAGATACAGGGCTCCAGCAGTACTTC.

The chain combines TRBV4-1 with TRBJ1-4; D possibly corresponds to TRBD1 (5 bases). The germline gives CDR1 MGHRA, CDR2 YSYEKL. The CDR3 has 14 residues. Trimming left V 4 bases short and J 10 bases short, with 16 bases between. This CDR3 reads CASSLHIQGGKLFF. The CDR3 DNA reads TGCGCCAGCAGCCTACATATCCAGGGAGGAAAACTGTTTTTT.

This clone came up a few times. The rearrangement links TRBV7-2 to TRBJ2-1; 8 nucleotides line up with TRBD2. The CDR3 is made up of 15 amino acids. CDR1 and CDR2 (germline): SGHTA, FQGNSA. Trimming at V came to 4 bases and at J to 2 bases, leaving 4 bases not matched to a gene. DNA for the CDR3: TGTGCCAGCAGCTCCAGCGGGGGCCCCTACAATGAGCAGTTCTTC. Translated: CASSSSGGPYNEQFF.

The CDR3 DNA is TGCAGCTCAAGCACCGGGGCCAACGTCCTGACTTTC. Encoded protein: CSSSTGANVLTF. This chain uses TRBV29-1 with TRBJ2-6, with D unclear. The CDR3 contains 12 residues. Germline values: CDR1 SQVTM, CDR2 ANQGSEA. The V and J ends lost 8 bases and 4 bases respectively, with 9 bases between them.

The CDR3 DNA is TGTGCCAGCTCATCGGGACAGGGCGGCTACACTGAAGCTTTCTTT. Its protein product is CASSSGQGGYTEAFF. The chain has TRBV18 and TRBJ1-1; 9 bases align to TRBD1. Germline trimming cut 5 bases from V and 3 bases from J; bases unmatched to any gene: 7. CDR1 and CDR2 from the germline V gene are KGHSH and LQKENI. The CDR3 loop spans 15 amino acids. Complete variable domain (other parts from reference TRBV18 and TRBJ1-1): NAGVMQNPRHLVRRRGQEARLRCSPMKGHSHVYWYRQLPEEGLKFMVYLQKENIIDESGMPKERFSAEFPKEGPSILRIQQVVRGDSAAYFCASSSGQGGYTEAFFGQGTRLTVV.

Only one count was recorded for this clone. The CDR3 DNA reads as TGCGCCAGCAGTCTCGACAGGGGGGGTCAGCCCCAGCATTTT. Translating it yields CASSLDRGGQPQHF. The V gene is TRBV4-1, the J gene TRBJ1-5; 9 bases are a match to TRBD1. Trimming at V came to 6 bases and at J to 6 bases, leaving 6 bases not matched to a gene. Germline V gene sequence: CDR1 MGHRA, CDR2 YSYEKL. The length of the CDR3 is 14 residues.

The sample holds a few counts of this clone. The V call is TRBV2, the J call TRBJ2-5, with TRBD2 identical over 7 bases. The V segment lost 3 bases and the J segment 5 bases; nucleotides outside the gene matches: 12. Germline V lookup: CDR1 SNHLY, CDR2 FYNNEI. The CDR3 is 16 residues long. CDR3 loop: CASSEESLAVGETQYF. Here the CDR3 DNA reads TGTGCCAGCAGTGAGGAATCGCTAGCGGTGGGGGAGACCCAGTACTTC.

The chain couples TRBV25-1 to TRBJ2-3; unclear D gene. Trimming pared 0 bases from V and 2 bases from J, leaving 6 bases between. Germline V lookup: CDR1 MGHDK, CDR2 SYGVNS. The CDR3 is 14 residues long. In DNA, the CDR3 is TGTGCCAGCAGTGAATATATGCCCACAGATACGCAGTATTTT. Translation: CASSEYMPTDTQYF.

J is TRBJ1-1 and V is TRBV4-1; D ambiguous. V was clipped by 3 bases and J by 0 bases, with 14 bases between them. Per germline, CDR1 MGHRA and CDR2 YSYEKL. The CDR3 has 16 amino acids. The DNA of the CDR3 is TGCGCCAGCAGCCATGGCCTTATTATCATGAACACTGAAGCTTTCTTT. Translated, it gives CASSHGLIIMNTEAFF.

This clone turned up a few times. This sequence joins TRBV2 and TRBJ1-1; 7 nucleotides agree with TRBD1. V trimming: 8 bases; J trimming: 12 bases; junction bases outside the gene matches: 9. Germline assignment: CDR1 SNHLY and CDR2 FYNNEI. The CDR3 is made up of 11 amino acids. CDR3 DNA sequence: TGTGCCAGCGGAGGGACAGCCACGTCTTTCTTT. It encodes CASGGTATSFF.

The chain joins TRBV28 to TRBJ2-7, with D perhaps given as TRBD1 or TRBD2 (5 bases each). Per germline, CDR1 MDHEN and CDR2 SYDVKM. V lost 7 bases and J lost 3, with 13 bases in between. This CDR3 is built from 13 residues. CDR3 sequence (DNA): TGTGCCAGCATCGCTGGGGGAAGCTACGAGCAGTACTTC. Its translation: CASIAGGSYEQYF.

V gene TRBV29-1 combines with J gene TRBJ2-1, with TRBD2 identical over 8 bases. Germline V gene lookup returns CDR1 SQVTM and CDR2 ANQGSEA. The CDR3 covers 12 residues. V gave up 4 bases and J gave up 7 bases; unmatched junction bases: 3. In DNA, the CDR3 is TGCAGCGTTGGTAGCGGGGCAAATGAGCAGTTCTTC. Protein sequence: CSVGSGANEQFF.

The V and J genes are TRBV9 and TRBJ2-7; D may match TRBD1 or TRBD2 (5 bases each). The V gene lost 3 bases and the J gene lost 6 bases, with 16 bases spanning the gap. CDR1 is SGDLS and CDR2 is YYNGEE in the germline V gene. This CDR3 comprises 14 residues. CDR3 sequence: CASSATGRLFEQYF. The CDR3 bases are TGTGCCAGCAGCGCCACGGGACGATTATTCGAGCAGTACTTC.

The chain combines TRBV5-1 with TRBJ2-1; a weak D match, TRBD2 (6 bases). CDR1 is SGHRS and CDR2 is YFSETQ in the germline V gene. The length of the CDR3 is 19 residues. Trimming removed 3 bases at V and 6 bases at J, with 28 bases between. The CDR3 bases are TGCGCCAGCAGCTCACCGGAGTCGGGGAGGCTCCGGATAAGCAATGAGCAGTTCTTC. It specifies CASSSPESGRLRISNEQFF. Filled out from reference TRBV5-1 and TRBJ2-1, the complete variable domain reads KAGVTQTPRYLIKTRGQQVTLSCSPISGHRSVSWYQQTPGQGLQFLFEYFSETQRNKGNFPGRFSGRQFSNSRSEMNVSTLELGDSALYLCASSSPESGRLRISNEQFFGPGTRLTVL.

V is TRBV23-1 and J is TRBJ1-6; 7 nucleotides line up with TRBD1. TRBV23-1 is an ORF, with its function uncertain. V lost 2 bases, J lost 7 bases, and 5 bases stayed unmatched. The CDR3 extends over 15 amino acids. DNA for the CDR3: TGCGCCAGCAGTCAAGGGACAGCCGAAAATTCACCCCTCCACTTT. Its protein product is CASSQGTAENSPLHF.

The rearrangement links TRBV30 to TRBJ1-5; D remains unclear. This CDR3 is built from 14 residues. V was shortened by 1 base and J by 0 bases, with 7 bases between the two germline ends. Germline CDR1 GTSNPN, CDR2 SVGIG (reference sequence). CDR3 region: CAWSDTFSNQPQHF. CDR3 bases: TGTGCCTGGAGTGACACTTTTAGCAATCAGCCCCAGCATTTT.

This clone was detected once. This rearrangement joins TRBV7-2 to TRBJ2-3; D is uncertain. There are 16 residues in the CDR3. The germline V gene encodes CDR1 SGHTA and CDR2 FQGNSA. V lost 3 bases, J lost 0 bases, and 13 bases lay in between. The CDR3 coding sequence is TGTGCCAGCAGCTTCACCTGGGATACTAGCACAGATACGCAGTATTTT. This sequence encodes CASSFTWDTSTDTQYF. The full variable domain, its missing parts supplied by reference TRBV7-2 and TRBJ2-3, is GAGVSQSPSNKVTEKGKDVELRCDPISGHTALYWYRQSLGQGLEFLIYFQGNSAPDKSGLPSDRFSAERTGGSVSTLTIQRTQQEDSAVYLCASSFTWDTSTDTQYFGPGTRLTVL.

The V and J genes are TRBV4-2 and TRBJ2-7; TRBD2 might be the D (5 bases). V lost 3 bases and J 4 bases, leaving 10 bases between the germline ends. This CDR3 is 13 amino acids long. Germline V lookup: CDR1 LGHNA, CDR2 YNFKEQ. The CDR3 reads CASSHPPGYEQYF. CDR3 DNA sequence: TGTGCCAGCAGCCACCCCCCGGGGTACGAGCAGTACTTC.

V gene TRBV15 combines with J gene TRBJ2-5, with unresolved D. CDR1 and CDR2 from the germline V gene are LNHNV and YYDKDF (reference sequence). V lost 0 bases and J 5 bases, leaving 4 bases between the germline ends. The CDR3 contains 12 residues. CDR3 DNA: TGTGCCACCAGCAGAGATTTGGAGACCCAGTACTTC. It translates to CATSRDLETQYF.

CDR3 coding DNA: TGCGCCAGCAGCCTGGTCAGAAACTATGGCTACACCTTC. Protein product: CASSLVRNYGYTF. The chain combines TRBV5-1 with TRBJ1-2; D remains ambiguous. Trimming shortened V by 4 bases and J by 2 bases, and 9 bases separated the two germline ends. Germline loops: CDR1 SGHRS, CDR2 YFSETQ. CDR3 size: 13 residues.